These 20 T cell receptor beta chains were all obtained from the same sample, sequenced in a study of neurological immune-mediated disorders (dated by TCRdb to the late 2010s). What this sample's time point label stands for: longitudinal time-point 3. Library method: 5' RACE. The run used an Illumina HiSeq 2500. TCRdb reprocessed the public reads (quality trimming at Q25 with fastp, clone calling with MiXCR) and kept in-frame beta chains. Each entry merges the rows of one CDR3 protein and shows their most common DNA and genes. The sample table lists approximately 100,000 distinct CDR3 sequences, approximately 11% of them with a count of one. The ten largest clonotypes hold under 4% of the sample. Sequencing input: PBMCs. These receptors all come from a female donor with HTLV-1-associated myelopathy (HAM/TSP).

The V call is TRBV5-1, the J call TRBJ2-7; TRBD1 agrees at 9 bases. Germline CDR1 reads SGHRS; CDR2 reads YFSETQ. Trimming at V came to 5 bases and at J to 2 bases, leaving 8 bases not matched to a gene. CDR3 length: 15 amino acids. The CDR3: CASRAGTGSAYEQYF. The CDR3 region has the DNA TGCGCCAGCAGGGCCGGGACAGGGAGTGCCTACGAGCAGTACTTC.

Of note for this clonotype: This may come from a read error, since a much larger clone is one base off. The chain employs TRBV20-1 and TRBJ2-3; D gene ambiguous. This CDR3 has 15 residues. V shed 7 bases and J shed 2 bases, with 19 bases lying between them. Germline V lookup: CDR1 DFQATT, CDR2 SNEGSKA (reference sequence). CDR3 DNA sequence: TGCAGTGTCCCCCCTCGGGTGGCGCACACAGATACGCAGTATTTT. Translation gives CSVPPRVAHTDTQYF.

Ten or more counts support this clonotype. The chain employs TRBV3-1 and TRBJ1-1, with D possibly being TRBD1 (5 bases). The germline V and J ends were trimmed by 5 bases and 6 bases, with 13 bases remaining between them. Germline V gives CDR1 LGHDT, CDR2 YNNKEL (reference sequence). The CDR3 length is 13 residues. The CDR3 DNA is TGTGCCAGCAGCTCTCTCCGGGGGGCTGAAGCTTTCTTT. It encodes CASSSLRGAEAFF.

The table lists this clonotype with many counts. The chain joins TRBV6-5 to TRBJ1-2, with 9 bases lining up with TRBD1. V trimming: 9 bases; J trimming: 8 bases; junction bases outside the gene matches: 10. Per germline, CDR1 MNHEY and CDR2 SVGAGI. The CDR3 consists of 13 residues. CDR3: CASARDRVMGYTF. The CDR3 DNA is TGTGCCAGTGCTAGGGACAGGGTGATGGGCTACACCTTC.

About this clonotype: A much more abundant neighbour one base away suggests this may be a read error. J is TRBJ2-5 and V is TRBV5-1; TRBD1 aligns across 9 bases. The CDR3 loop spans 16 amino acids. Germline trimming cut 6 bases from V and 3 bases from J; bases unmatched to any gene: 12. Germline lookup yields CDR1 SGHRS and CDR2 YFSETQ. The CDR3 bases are TGCGCCAGCAACCCCGCACAGGGGGCGTCCAAAGAGACCCAGTACTTC. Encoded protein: CASNPAQGASKETQYF. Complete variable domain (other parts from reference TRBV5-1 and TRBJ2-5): KAGVTQTPRYLIKTRGQQVTLSCSPISGHRSVSWYQQTPGQGLQFLFEYFSETQRNKGNFPGRFSGRQFSNSRSEMNVSTLELGDSALYLCASNPAQGASKETQYFGPGTRLLVL.

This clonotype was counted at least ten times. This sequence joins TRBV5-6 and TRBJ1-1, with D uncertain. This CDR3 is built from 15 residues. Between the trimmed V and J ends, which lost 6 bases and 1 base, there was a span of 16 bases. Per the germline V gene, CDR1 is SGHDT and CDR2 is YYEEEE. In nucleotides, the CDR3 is TGTGCCAGCAACGAGCAGCCTACCGAGAACACTGAAGCTTTCTTT. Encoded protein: CASNEQPTENTEAFF. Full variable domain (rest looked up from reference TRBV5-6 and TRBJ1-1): DAGVTQSPTHLIKTRGQQVTLRCSPKSGHDTVSWYQQALGQGPQFIFQYYEEEERQRGNFPDRFSGHQFPNYSSELNVNALLLGDSALYLCASNEQPTENTEAFFGQGTRLTVV.

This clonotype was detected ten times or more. This CDR3 is CASSLQGYGHEQYF. CDR3 nucleotides: TGCGCCAGCAGCTTGCAAGGGTACGGCCACGAGCAGTACTTC. The chain combines TRBV5-1 with TRBJ2-7; D not resolved. V was pared by 1 base and J by 5 bases, with 13 bases between. The CDR3 totals 14 residues. Germline lookup yields CDR1 SGHRS and CDR2 YFSETQ.

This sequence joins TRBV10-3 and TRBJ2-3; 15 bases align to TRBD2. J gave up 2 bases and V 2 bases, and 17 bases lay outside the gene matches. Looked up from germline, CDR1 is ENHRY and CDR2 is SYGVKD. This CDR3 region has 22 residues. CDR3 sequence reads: CAISEIRGLAGGPAKDTDTQYF. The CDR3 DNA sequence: TGTGCCATCAGTGAGATCCGGGGACTAGCGGGGGGACCGGCAAAGGACACAGATACGCAGTATTTT.

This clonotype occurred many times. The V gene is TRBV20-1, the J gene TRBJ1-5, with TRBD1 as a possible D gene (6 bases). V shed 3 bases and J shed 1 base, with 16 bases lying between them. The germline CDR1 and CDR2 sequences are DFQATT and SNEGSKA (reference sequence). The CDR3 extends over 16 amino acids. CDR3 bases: TGCAGTGCTAGTGACGGGGGGCTGAGGAGCAATCAGCCCCAGCATTTT. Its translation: CSASDGGLRSNQPQHF.

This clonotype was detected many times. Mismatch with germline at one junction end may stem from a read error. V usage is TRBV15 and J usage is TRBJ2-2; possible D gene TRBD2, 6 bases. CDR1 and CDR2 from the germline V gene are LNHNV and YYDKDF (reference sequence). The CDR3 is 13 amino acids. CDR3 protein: CATSTGGPGELFF. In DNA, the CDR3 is TGTGCTACCAGCACCGGGGGACCCGGGGAGCTGTTTTTT.

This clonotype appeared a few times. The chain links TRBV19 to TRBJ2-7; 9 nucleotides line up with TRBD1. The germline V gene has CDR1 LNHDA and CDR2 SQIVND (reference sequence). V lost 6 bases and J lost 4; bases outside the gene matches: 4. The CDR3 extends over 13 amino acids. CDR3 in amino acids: CASSKDRGYEQYF. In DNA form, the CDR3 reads TGTGCCAGTAGCAAAGACAGGGGGTACGAGCAGTACTTC.

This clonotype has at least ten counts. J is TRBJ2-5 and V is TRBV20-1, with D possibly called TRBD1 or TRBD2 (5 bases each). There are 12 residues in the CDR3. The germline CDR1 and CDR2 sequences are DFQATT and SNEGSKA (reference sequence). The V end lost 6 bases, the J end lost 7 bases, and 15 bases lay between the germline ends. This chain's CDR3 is CSAGDGSVTQYF. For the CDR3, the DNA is TGCAGTGCCGGGGACGGTTCCGTGACCCAGTACTTC.

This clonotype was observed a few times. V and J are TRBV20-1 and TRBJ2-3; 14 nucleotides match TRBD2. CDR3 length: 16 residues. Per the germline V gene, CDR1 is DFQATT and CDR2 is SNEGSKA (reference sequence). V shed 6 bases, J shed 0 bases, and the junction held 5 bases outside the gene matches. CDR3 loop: CSARGLAGASTDTQYF. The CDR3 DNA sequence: TGCAGTGCGCGGGGACTAGCGGGGGCAAGCACAGATACGCAGTATTTT.

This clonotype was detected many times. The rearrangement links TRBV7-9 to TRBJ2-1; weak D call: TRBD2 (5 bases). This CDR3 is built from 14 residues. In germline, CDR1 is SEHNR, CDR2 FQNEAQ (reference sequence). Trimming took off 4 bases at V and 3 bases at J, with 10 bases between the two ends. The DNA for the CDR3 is TGTGCCAGCAGCTCCGCCGGGATCTACAATGAGCAGTTCTTC. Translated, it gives CASSSAGIYNEQFF. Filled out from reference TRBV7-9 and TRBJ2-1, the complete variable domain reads DTGVSQNPRHKITKRGQNVTFRCDPISEHNRLYWYRQTLGQGPEFLTYFQNEAQLEKSRLLSDRFSAERPKGSFSTLEIQRTEQGDSAMYLCASSSAGIYNEQFFGPGTRLTVL.

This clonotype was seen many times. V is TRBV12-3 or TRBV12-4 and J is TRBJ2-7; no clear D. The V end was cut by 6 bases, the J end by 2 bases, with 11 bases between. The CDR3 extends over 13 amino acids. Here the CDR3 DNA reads TGTGCCAGCAGACGGACGGAAGCCTACGAGCAGTACTTC. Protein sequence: CASRRTEAYEQYF.

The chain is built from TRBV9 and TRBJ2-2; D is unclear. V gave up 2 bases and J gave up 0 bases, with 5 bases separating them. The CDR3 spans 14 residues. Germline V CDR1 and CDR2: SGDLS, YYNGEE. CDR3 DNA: TGTGCCAGCAGCGTCCCGGCGAACACCGGGGAGCTGTTTTTT. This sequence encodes CASSVPANTGELFF.

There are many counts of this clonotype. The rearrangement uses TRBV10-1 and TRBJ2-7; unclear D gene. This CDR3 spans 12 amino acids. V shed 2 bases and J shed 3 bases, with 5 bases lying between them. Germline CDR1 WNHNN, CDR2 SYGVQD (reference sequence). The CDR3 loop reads CASSEGVYEQYF. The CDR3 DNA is TGCGCCAGCAGTGAGGGTGTCTACGAGCAGTACTTC.

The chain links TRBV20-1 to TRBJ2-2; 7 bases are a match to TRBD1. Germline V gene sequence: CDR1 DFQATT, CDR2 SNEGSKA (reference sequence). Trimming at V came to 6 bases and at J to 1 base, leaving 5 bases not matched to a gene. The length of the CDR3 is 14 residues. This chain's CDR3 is CSATTGENTGELFF. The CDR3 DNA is TGCAGTGCGACCACAGGGGAGAACACCGGGGAGCTGTTTTTT.

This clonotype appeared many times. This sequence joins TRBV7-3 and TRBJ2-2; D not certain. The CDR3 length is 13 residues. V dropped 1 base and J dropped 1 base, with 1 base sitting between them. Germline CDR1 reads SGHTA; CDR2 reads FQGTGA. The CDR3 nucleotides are TGTGCCAGCAGCTTAAGGAACACCGGGGAGCTGTTTTTT. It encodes CASSLRNTGELFF.

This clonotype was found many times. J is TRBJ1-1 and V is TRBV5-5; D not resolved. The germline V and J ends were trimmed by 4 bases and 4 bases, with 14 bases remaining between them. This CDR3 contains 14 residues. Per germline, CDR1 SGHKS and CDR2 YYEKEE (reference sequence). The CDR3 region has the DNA TGTGCCAGCAGCCTGAGAAGTTGGACCACTGAAGCTTTCTTT. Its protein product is CASSLRSWTTEAFF.